This T cell receptor beta chain was identified during a study of regulatory T cells in long-lasting Graves disease. In the study overall: Graves' disease counted as persistent after over 5 years of antithyroid drugs with positive TSH receptor antibodies. Points from the study as a whole: Persistent disease favored TRBV28, TRBJ1-2 and TRBJ2-5.

On this clonotype itself: The target antigen is unknown. At one of its ends the junction is not consistent with the germline gene, which may arise from a read error.

Germline V lookup: CDR1 SGHDT, CDR2 YYEEEE. This CDR3 is 13 amino acids long. As for time point: persistent/refractory GD, antithyroid drugs over 5 years with positive TRAb. The authors made the TCR library using RNA they extracted from PBMCs. Assembly of TCR beta libraries relied on iRepertoire HTBI primers together with Arm-PCR of CDR3 regions. TCRdb used MiXCR to reprocess the multiplex PCR reads, holding one entry per CDR3 protein. The repertoire has 450,000 or so distinct CDR3 sequences, less than 25% of them found once; the top ten carry approximately 8%. This material consisted of peripheral blood mononuclear cells (PBMCs), taken when the disease was refractory, from a patient treated with antithyroid drugs. The TCR originated in a female donor with Graves disease. This chain links TRBV5-6 with TRBJ1-5, with D unclear. The CDR3 region is CASGLGRNQPQHF. The DNA for the CDR3 is TGTGCCAGCGGCTTAGGTAGGAATCAGCCCCAGCATTTT.